This T cell receptor beta chain was sequenced for a study of blood T cell repertoires in COVID-19. Study-wide context: The cDNA or gDNA used as material had been derived from T cells, B-cell-depleted T cells, or PBMCs.

The authors' processing: Estimation of nucleated cell counts relied on the amplification of reference gene primers. This table comes from immunoSEQ multiplex PCR, and its TCRdb copy is limited to in-frame clones, with some not included. V and J calls and clone size are copied from that table; D and trimming were computed from the DNA. The sample consists of 300,000 to 400,000 clones, approximately 86% of them appearing once. This clone was detected once. This sequence was found in a woman in her forties with acute COVID-19. Sequenced material: PBMCs or T cells enriched from blood (not recorded which).

The CDR3 DNA sequence: TGCAGTGCTAGTCCCCGCAGGGAAGGTCCCCTCCACTTT. Translation gives CSASPRREGPLHF. The chain has TRBV20-1 and TRBJ1-6, with D possibly being TRBD1 (5 bases). Trimming pared 3 bases from V and 13 bases from J, leaving 16 bases between. The CDR3 has 13 amino acids. Germline values: CDR1 DFQATT, CDR2 SNEGSKA (reference sequence).